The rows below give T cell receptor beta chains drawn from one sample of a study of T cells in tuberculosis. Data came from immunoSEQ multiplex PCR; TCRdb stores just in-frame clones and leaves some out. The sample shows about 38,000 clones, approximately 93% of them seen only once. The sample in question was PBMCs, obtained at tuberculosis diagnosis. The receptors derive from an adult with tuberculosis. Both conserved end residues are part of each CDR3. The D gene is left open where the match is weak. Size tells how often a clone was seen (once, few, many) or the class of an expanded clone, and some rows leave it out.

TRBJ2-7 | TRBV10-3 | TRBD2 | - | CAIRPAETSAAEQYF
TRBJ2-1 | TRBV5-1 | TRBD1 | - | CASSPTLTGSSYNEQFF
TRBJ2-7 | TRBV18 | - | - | CASSPPLRETYEQYF
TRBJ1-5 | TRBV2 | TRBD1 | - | CASSEWDRGYQPQHF
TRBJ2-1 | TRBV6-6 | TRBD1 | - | CASSYPTGSYNEQFF
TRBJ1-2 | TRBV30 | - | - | CALGHFHRAGYTF
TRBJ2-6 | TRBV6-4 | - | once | CASSPEGAGANVLTF
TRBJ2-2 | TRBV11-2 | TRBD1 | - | CASSFTGAGTGELFF
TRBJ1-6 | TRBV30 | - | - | CAWSLRWGLYNSPLHF
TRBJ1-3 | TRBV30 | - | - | CAWSETFDRGSGNTIYF
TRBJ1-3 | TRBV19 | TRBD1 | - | CASTLQGLPAPSGNTIYF
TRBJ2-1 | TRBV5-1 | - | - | CASSLAATGPNEQFF
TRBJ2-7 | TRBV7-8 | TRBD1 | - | CASSRDRGPSYEQYF
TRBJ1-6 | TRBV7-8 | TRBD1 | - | CASKAGQGINSPLHF
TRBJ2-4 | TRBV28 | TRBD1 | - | CAGSRQGAKNIQYF
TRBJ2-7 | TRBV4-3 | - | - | CASSQQFDRPSYEQYF
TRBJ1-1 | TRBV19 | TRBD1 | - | CASTPQGRNTEAFF
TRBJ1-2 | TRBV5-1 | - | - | CASSLEAANYGYTF
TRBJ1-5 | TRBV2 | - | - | CASSDPGTGSNQPQHF
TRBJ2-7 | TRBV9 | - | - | CASSGQSYEQYF
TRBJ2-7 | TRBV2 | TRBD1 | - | CASSVGQAGEQYF
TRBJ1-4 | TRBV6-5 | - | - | CASRRQLATNEKLFF
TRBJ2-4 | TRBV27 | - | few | CASTFKVGGGKNIQYF
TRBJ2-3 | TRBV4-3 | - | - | CASSQLRQPSTDTQYF
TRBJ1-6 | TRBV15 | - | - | CATSRQVGNSPLHF
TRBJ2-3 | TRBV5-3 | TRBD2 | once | CARSYPAGEDTQYF
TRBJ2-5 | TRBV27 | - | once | CASSSKYF
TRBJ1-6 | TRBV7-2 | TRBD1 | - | CASSLSAGTGLIVDSPLHF
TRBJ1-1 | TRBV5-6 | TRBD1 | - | CASSLVRTGMNTEAFF
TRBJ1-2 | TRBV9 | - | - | CASSARGEVYTF
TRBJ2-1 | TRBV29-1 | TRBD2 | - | CSLAVYNEQFF
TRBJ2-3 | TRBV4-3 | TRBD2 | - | CASSLLAGDTDTQYF
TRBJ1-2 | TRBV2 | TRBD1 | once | CARGQGLGYTF
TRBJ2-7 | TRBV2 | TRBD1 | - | CASTAQGNEQYF
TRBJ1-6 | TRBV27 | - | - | CASSLSGSWSPLHF
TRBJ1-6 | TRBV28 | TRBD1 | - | CASSLPTGTGEGSPLHF
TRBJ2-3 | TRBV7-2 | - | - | CASSPRGFTDTQYF
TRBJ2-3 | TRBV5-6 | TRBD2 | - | CASSLVSGGVADTQYF
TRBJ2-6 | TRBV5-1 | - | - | CASSPQGPGANVLTF
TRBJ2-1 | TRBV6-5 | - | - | CASSLREPFGNEQFF
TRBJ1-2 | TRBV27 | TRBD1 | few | CASSLRQGVYGYTF
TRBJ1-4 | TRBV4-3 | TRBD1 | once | CASSQDFGTADEKLFF
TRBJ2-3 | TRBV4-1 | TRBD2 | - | CASSQDGSGGATDTQYF
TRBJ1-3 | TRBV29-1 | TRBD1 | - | CSVEQGAGNTIYF
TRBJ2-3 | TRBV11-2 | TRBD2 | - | CASIRGELAGPTDTQYF
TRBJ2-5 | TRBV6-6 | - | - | CASSYGRGQQETQYF
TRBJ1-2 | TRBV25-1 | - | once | CASSVVGVKGGYTF
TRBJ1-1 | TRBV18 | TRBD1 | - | CASSTGVDTEAFF